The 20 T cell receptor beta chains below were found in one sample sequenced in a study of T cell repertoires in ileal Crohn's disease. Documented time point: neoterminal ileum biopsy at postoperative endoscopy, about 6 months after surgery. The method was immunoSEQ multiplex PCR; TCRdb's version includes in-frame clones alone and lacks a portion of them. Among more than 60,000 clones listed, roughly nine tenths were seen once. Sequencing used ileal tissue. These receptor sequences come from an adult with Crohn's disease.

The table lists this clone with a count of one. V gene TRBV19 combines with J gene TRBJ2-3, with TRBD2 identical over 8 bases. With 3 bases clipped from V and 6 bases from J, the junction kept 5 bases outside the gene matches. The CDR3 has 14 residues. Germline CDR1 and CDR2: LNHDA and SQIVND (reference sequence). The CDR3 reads CASSMSGGMDTQYF. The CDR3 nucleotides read TGTGCCAGTAGTATGTCGGGAGGGATGGATACGCAGTATTTT. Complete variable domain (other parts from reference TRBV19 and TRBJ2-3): DGGITQSPKYLFRKEGQNVTLSCEQNLNHDAMYWYRQDPGQGLRLIYYSQIVNDFQKGDIAEGYSVSREKKESFPLTVTSAQKNPTAFYLCASSMSGGMDTQYFGPGTRLTVL.

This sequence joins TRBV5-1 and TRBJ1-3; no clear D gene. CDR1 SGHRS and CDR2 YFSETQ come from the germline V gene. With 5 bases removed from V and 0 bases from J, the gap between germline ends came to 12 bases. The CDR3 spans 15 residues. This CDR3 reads CASSPSGTSGNTIYF. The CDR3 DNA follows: TGCGCCAGCAGTCCGTCAGGCACCTCTGGAAACACCATATATTTT.

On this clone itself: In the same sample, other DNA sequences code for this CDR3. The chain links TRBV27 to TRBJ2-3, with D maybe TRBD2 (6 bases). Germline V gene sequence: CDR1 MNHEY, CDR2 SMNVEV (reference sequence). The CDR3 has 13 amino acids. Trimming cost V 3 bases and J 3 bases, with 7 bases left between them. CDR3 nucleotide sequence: TGTGCCAGCAGTTTCGGGGGAACAGATACGCAGTATTTT. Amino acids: CASSFGGTDTQYF.

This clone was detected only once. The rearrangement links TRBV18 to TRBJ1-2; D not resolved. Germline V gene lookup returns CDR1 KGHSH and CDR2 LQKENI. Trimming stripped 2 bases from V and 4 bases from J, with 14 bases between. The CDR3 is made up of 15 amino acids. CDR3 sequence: CASSPFSGEGYGYTF. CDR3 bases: TGTGCCAGCTCACCATTCTCCGGGGAGGGCTATGGCTACACCTTC.

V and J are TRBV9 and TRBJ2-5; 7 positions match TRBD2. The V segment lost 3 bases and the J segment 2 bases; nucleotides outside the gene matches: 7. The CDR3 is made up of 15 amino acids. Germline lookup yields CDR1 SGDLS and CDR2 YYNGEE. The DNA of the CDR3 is TGTGCCAGCAGCGCCCGGGACTACACACAAGAGACCCAGTACTTC. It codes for CASSARDYTQETQYF.

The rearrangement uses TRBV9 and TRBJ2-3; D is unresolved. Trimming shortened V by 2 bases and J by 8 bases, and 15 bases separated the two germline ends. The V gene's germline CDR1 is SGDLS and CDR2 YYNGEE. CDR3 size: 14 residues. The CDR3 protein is CASSVLSIGSTQYF. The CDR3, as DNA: TGTGCCAGCAGCGTTCTCTCAATCGGGTCTACGCAGTATTTT.

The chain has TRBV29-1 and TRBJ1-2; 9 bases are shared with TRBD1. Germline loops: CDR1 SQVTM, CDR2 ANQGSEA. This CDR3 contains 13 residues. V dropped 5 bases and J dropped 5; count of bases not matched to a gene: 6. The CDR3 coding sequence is TGCAGCGTTTGGCTGGGGACAGGGTATGGCTACACCTTC. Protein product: CSVWLGTGYGYTF.

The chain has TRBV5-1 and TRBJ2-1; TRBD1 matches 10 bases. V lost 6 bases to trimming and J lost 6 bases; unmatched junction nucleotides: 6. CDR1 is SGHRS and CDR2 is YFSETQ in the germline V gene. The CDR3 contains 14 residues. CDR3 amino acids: CASIRDRGFNEQFF. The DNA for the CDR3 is TGCGCCAGCATACGGGACAGGGGATTCAATGAGCAGTTCTTC.

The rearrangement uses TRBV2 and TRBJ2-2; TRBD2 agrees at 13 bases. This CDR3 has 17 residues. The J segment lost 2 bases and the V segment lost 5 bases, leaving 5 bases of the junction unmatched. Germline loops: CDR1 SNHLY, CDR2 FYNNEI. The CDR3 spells CASSPTSGRSNTGELFF. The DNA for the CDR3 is TGTGCCAGCAGTCCGACTAGCGGGAGGAGCAACACCGGGGAGCTGTTTTTT.

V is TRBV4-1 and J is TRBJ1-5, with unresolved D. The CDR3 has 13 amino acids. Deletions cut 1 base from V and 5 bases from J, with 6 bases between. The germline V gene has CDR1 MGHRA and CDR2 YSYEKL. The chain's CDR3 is CASSQGVDQPQHF. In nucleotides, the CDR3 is TGCGCCAGCAGCCAAGGAGTCGATCAGCCCCAGCATTTT.

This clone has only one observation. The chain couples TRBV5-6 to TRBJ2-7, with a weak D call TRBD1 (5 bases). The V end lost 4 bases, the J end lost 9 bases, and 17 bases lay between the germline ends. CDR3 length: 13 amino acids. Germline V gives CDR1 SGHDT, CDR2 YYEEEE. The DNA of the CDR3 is TGTGCCAGCAGCCCGAGGCGCTGGGGCATGCAGTACTTC. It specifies CASSPRRWGMQYF.

CDR3 sequence (DNA): TGCAGCGTTTCGGCAGACAGGGGCAACACTGAAGCTTTCTTT. This translates into CSVSADRGNTEAFF. This chain uses TRBV29-1 with TRBJ1-1; 8 bases are shared with TRBD1. Germline CDR1 is SQVTM and CDR2 is ANQGSEA. This CDR3 spans 14 amino acids. Trimming took 5 bases from V and 2 from J; bases not matched to a gene: 7.

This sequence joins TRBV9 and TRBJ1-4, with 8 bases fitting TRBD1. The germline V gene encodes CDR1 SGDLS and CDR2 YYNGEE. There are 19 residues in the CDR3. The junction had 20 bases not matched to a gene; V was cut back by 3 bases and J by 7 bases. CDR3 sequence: CASSAEETGVGGLGEKLFF. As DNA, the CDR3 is TGTGCCAGCAGCGCAGAAGAGACAGGGGTTGGAGGTCTCGGTGAAAAACTGTTTTTT. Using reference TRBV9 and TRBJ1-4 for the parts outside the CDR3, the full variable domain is DSGVTQTPKHLITATGQRVTLRCSPRSGDLSVYWYQQSLDQGLQFLIQYYNGEERAKGNILERFSAQQFPDLHSELNLSSLELGDSALYFCASSAEETGVGGLGEKLFFGSGTQLSVL.

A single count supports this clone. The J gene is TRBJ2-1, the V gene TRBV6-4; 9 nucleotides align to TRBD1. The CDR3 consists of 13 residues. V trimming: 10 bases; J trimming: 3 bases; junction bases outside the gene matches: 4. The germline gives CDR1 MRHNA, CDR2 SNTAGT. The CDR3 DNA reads TGTGCCACCCAGGGACAGGGCTACAATGAGCAGTTCTTC. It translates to CATQGQGYNEQFF.

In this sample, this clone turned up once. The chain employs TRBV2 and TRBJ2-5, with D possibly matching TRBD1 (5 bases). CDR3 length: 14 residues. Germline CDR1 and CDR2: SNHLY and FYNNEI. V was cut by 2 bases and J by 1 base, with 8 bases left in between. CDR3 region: CASSEIRGQETQYF. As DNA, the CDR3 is TGTGCCAGCAGTGAAATAAGGGGCCAAGAGACCCAGTACTTC.

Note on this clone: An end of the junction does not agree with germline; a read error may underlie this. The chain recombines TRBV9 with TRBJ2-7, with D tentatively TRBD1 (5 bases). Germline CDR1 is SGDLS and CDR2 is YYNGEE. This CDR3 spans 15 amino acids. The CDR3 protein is CAGSVAQGPSYEQYF. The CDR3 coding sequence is TGTGCCGGCAGCGTAGCTCAGGGTCCGTCCTACGAGCAGTACTTC.

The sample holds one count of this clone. The CDR3 region has the DNA TGTGCCAGCAGTTTTGGTACAGGGGCGTATAATTCACCCCTCCACTTT. Amino acid sequence: CASSFGTGAYNSPLHF. This chain joins TRBV2 and TRBJ1-6, with 7 bases matching TRBD1. Trimming removed 5 bases from V and 4 bases from J; junction bases left unmatched: 8. CDR1 and CDR2 (germline): SNHLY, FYNNEI. This CDR3 comprises 16 residues.

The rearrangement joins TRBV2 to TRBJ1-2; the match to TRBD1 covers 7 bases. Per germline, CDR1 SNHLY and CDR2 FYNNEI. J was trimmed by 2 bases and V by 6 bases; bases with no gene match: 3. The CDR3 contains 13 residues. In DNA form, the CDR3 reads TGTGCCAGCAGGGGGACAGAGAACTATGGCTACACCTTC. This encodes CASRGTENYGYTF.

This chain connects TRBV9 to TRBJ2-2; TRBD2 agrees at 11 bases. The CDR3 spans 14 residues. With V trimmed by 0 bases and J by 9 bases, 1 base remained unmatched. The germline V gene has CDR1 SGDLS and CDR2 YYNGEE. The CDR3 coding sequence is TGTGCCAGCAGCGTAGGACTAGCGGGATGGGAGCTGTTTTTT. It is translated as CASSVGLAGWELFF.

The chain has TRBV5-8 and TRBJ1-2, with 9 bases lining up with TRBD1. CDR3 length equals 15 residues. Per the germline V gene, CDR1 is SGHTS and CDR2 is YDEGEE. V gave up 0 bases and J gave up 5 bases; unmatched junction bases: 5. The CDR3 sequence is CASSLENRGLYGYTF. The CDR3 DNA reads TGTGCCAGCAGCTTGGAAAACAGGGGGCTTTATGGCTACACCTTC.